One and the same sample provided the 16 T cell receptor beta chains below, sequenced in a study of OX40 agonist ivuxolimab in advanced cancers. Clones were sequenced by immunoSEQ multiplex PCR, and TCRdb holds only the in-frame ones, with some missing. The sample records roughly 69,000 clones, 84% being singletons. The starting material was CD4+ or CD8+ T cells sorted from blood, obtained in a trial of the OX40 agonist ivuxolimab. The receptors stem from an adult with an advanced solid tumor such as melanoma, head and neck, liver or kidney cancer.

The chain carries TRBV19 and TRBJ1-4; D may be TRBD1 (5 bases). Germline V gene lookup returns CDR1 LNHDA and CDR2 SQIVND (reference sequence). V was shortened by 6 bases and J by 8 bases, with 19 bases between the two germline ends. CDR3 size: 15 residues. The CDR3 region has the DNA TGTGCCAGTAGCGGAAGGGGACTGCCACTGGAAAAACTGTTTTTT. Translating gives CASSGRGLPLEKLFF.

The CDR3 loop is CASSIRAGGPRNEQFF. CDR3 in DNA: TGTGCCAGTAGTATTAGGGCGGGAGGGCCTCGAAATGAGCAGTTCTTC. The chain is built from TRBV19 and TRBJ2-1; 9 nucleotides line up with TRBD2. Germline V CDR1 and CDR2: LNHDA, SQIVND (reference sequence). The J segment lost 7 bases and the V segment lost 3 bases, leaving 10 bases of the junction unmatched. The CDR3 loop spans 16 amino acids.

The rearrangement joins TRBV19 to TRBJ1-3, with TRBD1 as a possible D gene (6 bases). From germline, CDR1 is LNHDA and CDR2 SQIVND (reference sequence). This CDR3 contains 16 residues. The germline V and J ends were trimmed by 5 bases and 0 bases, with 14 bases remaining between them. The CDR3 spells CASSEAGAISGNTIYF. The DNA for the CDR3 is TGTGCCAGTAGTGAAGCAGGGGCGATCTCTGGAAACACCATATATTTT.

The chain joins TRBV6-5 to TRBJ1-2; maybe TRBD1 (5 bases). V lost 6 bases to trimming and J lost 2 bases, with 13 bases between them. The CDR3 covers 14 residues. Germline V CDR1 and CDR2: MNHEY, SVGAGI. The CDR3 DNA sequence: TGTGCCAGCAGCCCCAGGGTCGGAAACTATGGCTACACCTTC. As protein: CASSPRVGNYGYTF.

The rearrangement links TRBV5-1 to TRBJ2-5; the match to TRBD1 covers 12 bases. The J call may be wrong; the DNA end is better matched by TRBJ2-7. CDR3 length: 15 residues. Germline V CDR1 and CDR2: SGHRS, YFSETQ. The CDR3 DNA follows: TGCGCCAGCAGCTATACCGGGACAGGGGGCTTCGAGCAGTACTTC. Protein product: CASSYTGTGGFEQYF.

The rearrangement joins TRBV2 to TRBJ2-1; tentatively, D is TRBD1 (6 bases). CDR3 length: 12 amino acids. Trimming shortened V by 8 bases and J by 3 bases, and 8 bases separated the two germline ends. Germline V gene lookup returns CDR1 SNHLY and CDR2 FYNNEI. CDR3 loop: CASSGDYNEQFF. CDR3 nucleotide sequence: TGTGCCAGCTCAGGGGACTACAATGAGCAGTTCTTC.

This clone has a single count. The genes are TRBV5-1 and TRBJ2-1; 7 nucleotides align to TRBD1. Germline CDR1 SGHRS, CDR2 YFSETQ. After removal of 2 bases from V and 6 bases from J, the junction contained 2 bases not matched to a gene. The CDR3 runs 13 residues. CDR3 DNA: TGCGCCAGCAGCTTTAGACAGGGCAATGAGCAGTTCTTC. As protein: CASSFRQGNEQFF.

Of note for this clone: The junction and the germline gene differ at one end; a read error may be behind it. The chain joins TRBV7-2 to TRBJ1-3; unclear D gene. The CDR3 runs to 17 residues. CDR1 and CDR2 (germline): SGHTA, FQGNSA. In DNA, the CDR3 is TGCGCCAGCAGCCAAGACTCAGTGGGCCACTCTGGAAACACCATATATTTT. Its protein is CASSQDSVGHSGNTIYF.

Only a few counts were recorded for this clone. This chain uses TRBV11-3 with TRBJ2-5, with 7 bases fitting TRBD2. Germline CDR1 reads SGHNT; CDR2 reads YENEEA. CDR3 length equals 14 residues. The J segment lost 4 bases and the V segment lost 5 bases, leaving 7 bases of the junction unmatched. CDR3 nucleotides: TGTGCCAGCAGCAGAGATCCGGGGGGAGAGACCCAGTACTTC. Translating gives CASSRDPGGETQYF.

V usage is TRBV7-9 and J usage is TRBJ1-4; 7 bases are a match to TRBD1. CDR1 SEHNR and CDR2 FQNEAQ come from the germline V gene (reference sequence). This CDR3 is 14 amino acids long. V lost 6 bases to trimming and J lost 7 bases; unmatched junction nucleotides: 8. The CDR3 DNA reads as TGTGCCAGCAGTACACAGGGGTTGAGTGAAAAACTGTTTTTT. Translating it yields CASSTQGLSEKLFF.

The sample holds one count of this clone. This chain connects TRBV5-1 to TRBJ2-1; TRBD2 matches 11 bases. Germline loops: CDR1 SGHRS, CDR2 YFSETQ. Trimming cost V 4 bases and J 6 bases; bases outside gene matches: 3. This CDR3 spans 14 amino acids. CDR3 amino acids: CASSRTSGSNEQFF. The CDR3 DNA sequence: TGCGCCAGCAGCCGGACTAGCGGGTCCAATGAGCAGTTCTTC.

V is TRBV27 and J is TRBJ1-1; D is possibly TRBD1 (6 bases). CDR1 is MNHEY and CDR2 is SMNVEV in the germline V gene (reference sequence). The CDR3 runs to 13 residues. V was pared by 6 bases and J by 4 bases, with 12 bases between. As DNA, the CDR3 is TGTGCCAGCAGCACAGGGTTGGGCACTGAAGCTTTCTTT. Translation: CASSTGLGTEAFF.

This clone has only a few counts. The V and J genes are TRBV5-1 and TRBJ1-1, with D maybe TRBD1 (5 bases). Germline CDR1 is SGHRS and CDR2 is YFSETQ. V lost 4 bases to trimming and J lost 1 base, with 11 bases between them. The CDR3 is 14 residues long. The CDR3 DNA is TGCGCCAGCAGCCTGAGAGGGGAGAACACTGAAGCTTTCTTT. It is translated as CASSLRGENTEAFF.

This clone was detected ten times or more. The chain joins TRBV29-1 to TRBJ2-1; D not resolved. CDR3 size: 10 residues. The germline V gene has CDR1 SQVTM and CDR2 ANQGSEA. V lost 6 bases and J 4 bases, leaving 4 bases between the germline ends. The CDR3 DNA reads TGCAGCGTGGAGTACAATGAGCAGTTCTTC. Amino acid sequence: CSVEYNEQFF.

V usage is TRBV4-1 and J usage is TRBJ2-7; D perhaps matches TRBD2 (5 bases). The CDR3 contains 15 residues. Trimming left V 0 bases short and J 3 bases short, with 12 bases between. Germline CDR1 and CDR2: MGHRA and YSYEKL. In DNA, the CDR3 is TGCGCCAGCAGCCAAGATCAGCGGCCTTTCTACGAGCAGTACTTC. Encoded protein: CASSQDQRPFYEQYF.

The rearrangement uses TRBV2 and TRBJ2-5; D remains unclear. The CDR3 covers 14 residues. CDR1 SNHLY and CDR2 FYNNEI come from the germline V gene. Trimming took 4 bases from V and 5 from J, leaving 14 bases between them. CDR3 protein: CASSVNRGVETQYF. The CDR3 nucleotides read TGTGCCAGCAGTGTTAACAGAGGAGTGGAGACCCAGTACTTC.